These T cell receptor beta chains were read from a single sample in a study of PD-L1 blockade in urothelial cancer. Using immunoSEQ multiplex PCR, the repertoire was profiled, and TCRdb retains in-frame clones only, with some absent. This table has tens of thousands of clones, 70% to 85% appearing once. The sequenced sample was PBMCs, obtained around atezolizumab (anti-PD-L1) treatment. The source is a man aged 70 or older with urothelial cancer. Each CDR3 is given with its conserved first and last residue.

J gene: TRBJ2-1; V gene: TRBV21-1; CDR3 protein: CASSTRLDDEQFF
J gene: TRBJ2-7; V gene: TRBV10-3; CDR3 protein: CAISVLESGEQYF
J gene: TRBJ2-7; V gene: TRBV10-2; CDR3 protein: CASSAGGAIEQYF
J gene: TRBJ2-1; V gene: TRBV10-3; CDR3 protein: CAISESSGSSYNEQFF
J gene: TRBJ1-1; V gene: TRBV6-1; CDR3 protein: CASRESDDTEAFF
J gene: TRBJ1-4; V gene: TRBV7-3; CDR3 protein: CASASTSSGGEKLFF
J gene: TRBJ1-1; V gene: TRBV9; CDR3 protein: CASSAGDREAFF
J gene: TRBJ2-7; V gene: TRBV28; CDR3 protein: CASRTSDSSYEQYF
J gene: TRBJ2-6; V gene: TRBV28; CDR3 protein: CASSSPQGYGANVLTF
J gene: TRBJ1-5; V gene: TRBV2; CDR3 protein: CASSGGGQPQHF
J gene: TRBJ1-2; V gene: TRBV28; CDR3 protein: CASSPSKGTSGYTF
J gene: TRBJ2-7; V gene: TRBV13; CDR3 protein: CASSLRGQLYAGQYF
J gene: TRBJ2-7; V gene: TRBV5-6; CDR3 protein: CASSSLAGGRYEQYF
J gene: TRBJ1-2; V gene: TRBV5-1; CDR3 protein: CASSRDSPSPYTF
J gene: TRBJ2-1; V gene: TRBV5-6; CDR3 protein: CASSYAGVQNEQFF
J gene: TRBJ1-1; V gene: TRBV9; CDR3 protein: CASSVQMTGGATEAFF
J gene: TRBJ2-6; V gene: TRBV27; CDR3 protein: CASSTGGTGANVLTF
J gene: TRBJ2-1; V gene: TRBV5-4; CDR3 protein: CASSREGLNEQFF
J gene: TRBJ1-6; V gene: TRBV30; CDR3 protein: CAWDAGTGYNSPLHF
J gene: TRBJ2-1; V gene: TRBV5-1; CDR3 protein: CASSPGGYEQFF
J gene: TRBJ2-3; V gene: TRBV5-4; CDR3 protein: CASSFGAGAGGDTQYF
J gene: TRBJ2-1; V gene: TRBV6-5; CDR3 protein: CASSFSGISSYNEQFF
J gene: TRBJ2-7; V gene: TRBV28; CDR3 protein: CASSLRLAGLNYEQYF
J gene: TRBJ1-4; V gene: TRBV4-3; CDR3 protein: CASSQAAQGSNEKLFF
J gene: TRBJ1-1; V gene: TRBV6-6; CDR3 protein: CASITTGNGVRAEAFF
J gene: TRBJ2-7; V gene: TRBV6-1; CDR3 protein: CASSEDIAYEQYF
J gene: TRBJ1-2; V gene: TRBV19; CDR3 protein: CASSISADSRTSPYGYTF
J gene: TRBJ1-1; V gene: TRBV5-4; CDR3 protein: CASSLPRSNTEAFF
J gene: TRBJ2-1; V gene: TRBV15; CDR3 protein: CATSGGTFNEQFF
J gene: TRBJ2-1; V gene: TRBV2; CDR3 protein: CASKELAGKEQFF
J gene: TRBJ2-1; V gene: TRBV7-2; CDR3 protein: CASSSLLAGGFDEQFF
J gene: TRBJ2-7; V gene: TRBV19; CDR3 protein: CASSIKTGESYEQYF
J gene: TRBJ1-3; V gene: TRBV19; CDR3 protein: CATAGTLPFSGNTIYF
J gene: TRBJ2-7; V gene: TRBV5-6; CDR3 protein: CASSPGQVNEQYF